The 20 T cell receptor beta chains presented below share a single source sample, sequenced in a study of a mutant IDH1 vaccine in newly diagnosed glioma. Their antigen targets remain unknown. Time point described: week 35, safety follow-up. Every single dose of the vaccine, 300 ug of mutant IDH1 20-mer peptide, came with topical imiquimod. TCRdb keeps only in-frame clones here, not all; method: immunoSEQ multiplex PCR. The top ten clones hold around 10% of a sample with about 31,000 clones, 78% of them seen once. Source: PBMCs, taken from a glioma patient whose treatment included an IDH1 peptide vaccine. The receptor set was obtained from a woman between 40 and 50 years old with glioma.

The CDR3 protein is CAISGDRDGYTF. The CDR3 bases are TGTGCCATCAGTGGCGACAGGGATGGCTACACCTTC. This chain joins TRBV10-3 and TRBJ1-2; 7 bases fit TRBD1. This CDR3 is 12 amino acids long. V lost 4 bases, J lost 6 bases, and 2 bases stayed unmatched. Germline CDR1 is ENHRY and CDR2 is SYGVKD.

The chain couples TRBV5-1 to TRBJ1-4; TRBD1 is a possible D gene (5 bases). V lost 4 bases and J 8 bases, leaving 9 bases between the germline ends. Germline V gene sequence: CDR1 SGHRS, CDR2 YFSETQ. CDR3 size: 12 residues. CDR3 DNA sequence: TGCGCCAGCAGCGCGAAGGGGGAAAAACTGTTTTTT. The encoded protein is CASSAKGEKLFF.

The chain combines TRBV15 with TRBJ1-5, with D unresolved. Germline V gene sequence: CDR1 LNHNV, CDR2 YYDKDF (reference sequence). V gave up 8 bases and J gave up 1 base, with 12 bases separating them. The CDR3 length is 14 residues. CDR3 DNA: TGTGCCACCGGTAGACGAGGAAGCAATCAGCCCCAGCATTTT. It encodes CATGRRGSNQPQHF.

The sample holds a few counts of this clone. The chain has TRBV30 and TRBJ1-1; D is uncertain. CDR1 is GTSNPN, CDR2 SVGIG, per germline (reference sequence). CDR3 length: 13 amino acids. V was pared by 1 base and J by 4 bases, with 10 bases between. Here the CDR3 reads CAWSEYSLTEAFF. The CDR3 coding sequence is TGTGCCTGGAGTGAATATTCCCTCACTGAAGCTTTCTTT.

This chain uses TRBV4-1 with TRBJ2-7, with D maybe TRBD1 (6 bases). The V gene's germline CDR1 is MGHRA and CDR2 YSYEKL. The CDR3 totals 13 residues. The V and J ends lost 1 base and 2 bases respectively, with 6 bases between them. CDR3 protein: CASSQGQAYEQYF. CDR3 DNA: TGCGCCAGCAGCCAAGGACAGGCCTACGAGCAGTACTTC.

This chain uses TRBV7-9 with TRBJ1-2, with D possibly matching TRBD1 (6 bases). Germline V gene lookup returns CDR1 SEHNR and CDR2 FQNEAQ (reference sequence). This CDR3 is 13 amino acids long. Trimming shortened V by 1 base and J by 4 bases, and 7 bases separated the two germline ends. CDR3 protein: CASSLGQVYGYTF. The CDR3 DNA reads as TGTGCCAGCAGCTTAGGACAGGTCTATGGCTACACCTTC.

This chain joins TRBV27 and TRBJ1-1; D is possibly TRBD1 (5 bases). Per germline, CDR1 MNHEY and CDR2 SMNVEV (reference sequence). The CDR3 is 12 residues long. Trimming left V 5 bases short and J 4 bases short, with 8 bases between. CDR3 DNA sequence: TGTGCCAGCAGTGCTCAGGGCACTGAAGCTTTCTTT. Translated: CASSAQGTEAFF.

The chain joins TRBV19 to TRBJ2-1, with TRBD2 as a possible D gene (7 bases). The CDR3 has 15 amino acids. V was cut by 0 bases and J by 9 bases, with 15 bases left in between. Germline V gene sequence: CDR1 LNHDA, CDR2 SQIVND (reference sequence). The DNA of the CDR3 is TGTGCCAGTAGTATAGATGGTCGGGGGGCCGGTGAGCAGTTCTTC. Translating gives CASSIDGRGAGEQFF.

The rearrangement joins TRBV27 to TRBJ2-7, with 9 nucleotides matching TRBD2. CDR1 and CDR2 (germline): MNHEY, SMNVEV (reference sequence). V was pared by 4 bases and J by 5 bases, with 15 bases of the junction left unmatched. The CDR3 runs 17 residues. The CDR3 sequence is CASSSLGGGAKVHEQYF. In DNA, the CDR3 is TGTGCCAGCAGTTCCCTCGGCGGGGGGGCTAAAGTCCACGAGCAGTACTTC.

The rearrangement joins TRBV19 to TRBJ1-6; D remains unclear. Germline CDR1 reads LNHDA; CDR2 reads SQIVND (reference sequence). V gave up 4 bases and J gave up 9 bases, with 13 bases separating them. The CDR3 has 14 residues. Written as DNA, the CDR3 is TGTGCCAGTAGTAACTTCAGGTGGGGTTCACCCCTCCACTTT. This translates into CASSNFRWGSPLHF.

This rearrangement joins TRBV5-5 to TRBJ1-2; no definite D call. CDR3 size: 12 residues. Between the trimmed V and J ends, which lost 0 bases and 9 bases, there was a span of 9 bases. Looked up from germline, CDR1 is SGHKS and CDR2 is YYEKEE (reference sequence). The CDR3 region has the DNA TGTGCCAGCAGCTTGGCCGAAGTTAGCTACACCTTC. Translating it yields CASSLAEVSYTF.

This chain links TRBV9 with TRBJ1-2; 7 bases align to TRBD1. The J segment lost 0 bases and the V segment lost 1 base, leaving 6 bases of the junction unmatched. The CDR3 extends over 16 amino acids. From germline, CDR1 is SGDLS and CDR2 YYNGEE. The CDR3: CASSVTGAATNYGYTF. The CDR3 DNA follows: TGTGCCAGCAGCGTAACAGGGGCCGCTACTAACTATGGCTACACCTTC.

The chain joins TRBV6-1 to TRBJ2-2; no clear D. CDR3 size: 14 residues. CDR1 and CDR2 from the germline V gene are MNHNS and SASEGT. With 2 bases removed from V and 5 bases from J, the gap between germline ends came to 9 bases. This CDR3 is CASSEIQRTGELFF. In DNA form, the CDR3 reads TGTGCCAGCAGTGAAATCCAGAGAACCGGGGAGCTGTTTTTT.

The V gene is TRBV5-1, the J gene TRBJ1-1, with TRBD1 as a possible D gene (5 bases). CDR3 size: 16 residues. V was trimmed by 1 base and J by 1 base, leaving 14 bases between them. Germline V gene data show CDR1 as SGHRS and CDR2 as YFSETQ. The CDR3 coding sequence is TGCGCCAGCAGCTTGAACACCGGGACTGGGAACACTGAAGCTTTCTTT. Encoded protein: CASSLNTGTGNTEAFF.

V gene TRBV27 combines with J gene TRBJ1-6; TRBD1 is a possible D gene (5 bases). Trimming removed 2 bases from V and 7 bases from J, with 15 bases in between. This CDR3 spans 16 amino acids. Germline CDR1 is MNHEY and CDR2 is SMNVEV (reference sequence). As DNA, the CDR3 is TGTGCCAGCAGTTTAGGGCTGGGGGGTCGAAATTCACCCCTCCACTTT. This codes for CASSLGLGGRNSPLHF.

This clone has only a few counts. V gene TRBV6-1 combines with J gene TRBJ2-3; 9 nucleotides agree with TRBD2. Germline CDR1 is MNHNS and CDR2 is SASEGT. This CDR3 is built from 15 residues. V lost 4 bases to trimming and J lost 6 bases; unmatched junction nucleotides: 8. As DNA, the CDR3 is TGTGCCAGCAGTGCCTTAGCGGGGGATGAGGATACGCAGTATTTT. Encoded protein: CASSALAGDEDTQYF.

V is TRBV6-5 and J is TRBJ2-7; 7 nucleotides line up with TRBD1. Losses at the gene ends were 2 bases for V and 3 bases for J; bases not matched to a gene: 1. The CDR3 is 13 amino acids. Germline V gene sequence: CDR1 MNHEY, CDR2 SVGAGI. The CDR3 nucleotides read TGTGCCAGCAGTTACGCAGGGGGCTACGAGCAGTACTTC. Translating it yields CASSYAGGYEQYF.

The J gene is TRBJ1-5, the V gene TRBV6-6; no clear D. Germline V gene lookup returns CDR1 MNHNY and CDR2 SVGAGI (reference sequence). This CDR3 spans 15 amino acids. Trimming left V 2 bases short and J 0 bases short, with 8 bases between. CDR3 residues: CASSYLDGSNQPQHF. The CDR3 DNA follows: TGTGCCAGCAGTTACCTGGACGGTAGCAATCAGCCCCAGCATTTT.

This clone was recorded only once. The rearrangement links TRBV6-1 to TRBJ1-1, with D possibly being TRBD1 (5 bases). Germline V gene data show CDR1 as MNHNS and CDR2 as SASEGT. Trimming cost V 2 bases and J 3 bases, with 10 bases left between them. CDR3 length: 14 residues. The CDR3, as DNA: TGTGCCAGCAGTGAAAGGGGACGGGACACTGAAGCTTTCTTT. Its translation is CASSERGRDTEAFF.

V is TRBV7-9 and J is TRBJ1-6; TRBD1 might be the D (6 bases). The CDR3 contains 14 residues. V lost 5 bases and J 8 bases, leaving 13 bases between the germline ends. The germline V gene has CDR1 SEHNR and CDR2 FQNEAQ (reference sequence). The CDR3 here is CASSVTGGDSPLHF. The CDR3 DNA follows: TGTGCCAGCAGCGTGACAGGTGGGGATTCACCCCTCCACTTT.